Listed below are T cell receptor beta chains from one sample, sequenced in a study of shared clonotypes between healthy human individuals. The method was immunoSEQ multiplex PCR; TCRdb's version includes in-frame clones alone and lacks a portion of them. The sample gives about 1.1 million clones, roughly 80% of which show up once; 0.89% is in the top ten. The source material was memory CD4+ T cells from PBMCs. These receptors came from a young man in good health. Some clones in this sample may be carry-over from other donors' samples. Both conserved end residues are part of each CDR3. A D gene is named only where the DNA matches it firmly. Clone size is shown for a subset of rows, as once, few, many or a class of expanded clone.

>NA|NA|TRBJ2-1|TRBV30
CAWSVRRFSLNEQFF
TGTGCCTGGAGTGTACGGCGCTTCTCCTTAAATGAGCAGTTCTTC
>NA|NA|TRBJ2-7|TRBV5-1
CASSLDRPRDRGYEQYF
TGCGCCAGCAGCCTAGATAGGCCCAGAGACCGGGGCTACGAGCAGTACTTC
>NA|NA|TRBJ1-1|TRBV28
CASIGRGARDTEAFF
TGTGCCAGCATCGGGCGGGGGGCGCGAGACACTGAAGCTTTCTTT
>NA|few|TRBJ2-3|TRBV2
CASSDSSSQQYF
TGTGCCAGCAGTGATTCGTCTAGCCAGCAGTATTTT
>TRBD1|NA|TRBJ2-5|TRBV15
CATSSSRGSWETQYF
TGTGCCACCAGCAGTAGCAGGGGGAGTTGGGAGACCCAGTACTTC
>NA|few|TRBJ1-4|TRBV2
CACRAANEKLFF
TGTGCCTGTAGGGCAGCTAATGAAAAACTGTTTTTT
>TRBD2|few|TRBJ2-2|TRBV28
CASSRSAGGPPGELFF
TGTGCCAGCAGTCGCTCAGCGGGAGGGCCCCCCGGGGAGCTGTTTTTT
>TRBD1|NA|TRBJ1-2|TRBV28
CASSFERVRGINYGYTF
TGTGCCAGCAGTTTCGAACGAGTCAGGGGGATTAACTATGGCTACACCTTC
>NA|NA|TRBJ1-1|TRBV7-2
CASSRQFEAFF
TGTGCCAGCAGCCGACAGTTCGAAGCTTTCTTT
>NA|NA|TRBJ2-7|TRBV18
CASSPLIDNEQYF
TGTGCCAGCTCACCACTAATCGATAACGAGCAGTACTTC
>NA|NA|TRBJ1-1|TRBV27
CASSPMPPGAFF
TGTGCCAGCAGTCCCATGCCCCCGGGGGCTTTCTTT
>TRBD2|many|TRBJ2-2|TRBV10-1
CASSEGLAGVAGELFF
TGCGCCAGCAGCGAAGGACTAGCGGGAGTCGCCGGGGAGCTGTTTTTT
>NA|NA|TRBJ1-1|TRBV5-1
CASSLVAWPNTEAFF
TGCGCCAGCAGCTTGGTTGCATGGCCGAACACTGAAGCTTTCTTT
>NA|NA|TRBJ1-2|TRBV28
CASSQDYGYTF
TGTGCCAGCAGTCAGGACTATGGCTACACCTTC
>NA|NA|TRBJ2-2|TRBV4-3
CASSQDIGVELFF
TGCGCCAGCAGCCAAGATATAGGCGTGGAGCTGTTTTTT
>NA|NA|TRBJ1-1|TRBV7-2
CASGAGVNTEAFF
TGTGCCAGCGGGGCCGGGGTGAACACTGAAGCTTTCTTT
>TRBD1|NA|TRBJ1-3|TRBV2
CASHLQGGSGNTIYF
TGTGCCAGCCACCTCCAGGGGGGTTCTGGAAACACCATATATTTT
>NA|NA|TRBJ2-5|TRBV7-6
CASSLAETQYF
TGTGCCAGCAGCTTAGCTGAGACCCAGTACTTC
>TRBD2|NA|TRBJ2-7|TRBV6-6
CATTILAGGRGEQYF
TGTGCCACTACGATCCTAGCGGGAGGGCGAGGCGAGCAGTACTTC
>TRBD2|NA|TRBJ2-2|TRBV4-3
CASSLSGREVGELFF
TGCGCCAGCAGCCTTAGCGGGAGGGAGGTCGGGGAGCTGTTTTTT
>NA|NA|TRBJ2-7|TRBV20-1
CSASSPYEQYF
TGCAGTGCTAGTTCACCCTACGAGCAGTACTTC
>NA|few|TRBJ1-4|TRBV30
CAWSVGYRTNEKLFF
TGTGCCTGGAGTGTTGGTTATAGGACTAATGAAAAACTGTTTTTT
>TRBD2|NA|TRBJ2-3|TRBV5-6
CASSLISGGGTDTQYF
TGTGCCAGCAGCTTAATCTCGGGGGGGGGCACAGATACGCAGTATTTT
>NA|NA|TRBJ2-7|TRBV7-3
CASSLMEGHEQYF
TGTGCCAGCAGCTTAATGGAGGGACACGAGCAGTACTTC
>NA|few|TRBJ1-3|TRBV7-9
CASRLPLTGGKGNTIYF
TGTGCCAGCAGGTTACCCTTGACGGGGGGAAAAGGAAACACCATATATTTT
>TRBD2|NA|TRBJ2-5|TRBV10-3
CAISEGLAGGSRSGETQYF
TGTGCCATCAGTGAAGGGCTAGCGGGAGGATCGAGGAGTGGAGAGACCCAGTACTTC
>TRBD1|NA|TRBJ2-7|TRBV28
CASSSQGAHYEQYF
TGTGCCAGCAGTTCTCAGGGGGCGCACTACGAGCAGTACTTC
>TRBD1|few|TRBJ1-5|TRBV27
CASSSLQGGHQPQHF
TGTGCCAGCAGTTCCCTCCAGGGGGGCCATCAGCCCCAGCATTTT
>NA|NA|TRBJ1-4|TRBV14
CASSRQTGNEKLFF
TGTGCCAGCAGCCGACAGACCGGCAATGAAAAACTGTTTTTT